A single sample gave rise to the 8 T cell receptor beta chains below, sequenced in a study of blood T cell repertoires in COVID-19. Assay: immunoSEQ multiplex PCR; the TCRdb copy retains only in-frame clones and omits some. The sample contains roughly 250,000 clones, 80% to 90% of which appear only once. Specimen: PBMCs or T cells enriched from blood (not recorded which). The receptors here all came from a woman aged 25 to 39 with acute COVID-19.

This clone was detected only a few times. The chain is built from TRBV27 and TRBJ1-1, with TRBD1 identical over 7 bases. The CDR3 runs 15 residues. From germline, CDR1 is MNHEY and CDR2 SMNVEV (reference sequence). V lost 5 bases to trimming and J lost 2 bases; unmatched junction nucleotides: 8. CDR3 protein: CASSRLGTANTEAFF. The CDR3 nucleotides read TGTGCCAGCAGTAGACTCGGGACAGCCAACACTGAAGCTTTCTTT.

About this clone: At one boundary the junction diverges from the germline segment, which might be a read error. This rearrangement joins TRBV6-5 to TRBJ2-7; 8 bases agree with TRBD1. Germline V lookup: CDR1 MNHEY, CDR2 SVGAGI. CDR3 size: 14 residues. CDR3 nucleotide sequence: TGTGCCAGCAGTTTATCAGGGGGCTCCCACGAGCAGTACTTC. Translation: CASSLSGGSHEQYF.

The genes are TRBV5-4 and TRBJ2-1; 9 bases agree with TRBD1. This CDR3 region has 14 residues. J gave up 9 bases and V 4 bases, and 8 bases lay outside the gene matches. In germline, CDR1 is SGHNT, CDR2 YYREEE (reference sequence). The CDR3 is CASSVGQGGSEQFF. CDR3 nucleotide sequence: TGTGCCAGCAGCGTGGGACAGGGTGGGAGTGAGCAGTTCTTC.

J is TRBJ2-7 and V is TRBV6-1, with 12 bases aligning to TRBD1. The CDR3 spans 14 residues. CDR1 is MNHNS and CDR2 is SASEGT in the germline V gene. The V segment lost 2 bases and the J segment 11 bases; nucleotides outside the gene matches: 7. The CDR3 DNA reads as TGTGCCAGCAGTGAATATGGGACAGGGGGCGCGAAGTACTTC. Residues: CASSEYGTGGAKYF.

Details on this clone: Other DNA sequences in the sample encode the same CDR3. The rearrangement joins TRBV9 to TRBJ1-2; TRBD1 might be the D (5 bases). This CDR3 has 14 residues. The germline V gene encodes CDR1 SGDLS and CDR2 YYNGEE. Trimming cost V 4 bases and J 0 bases, with 10 bases left between them. As DNA, the CDR3 is TGTGCCAGCAGCCCCGGGGGAGCTAACTATGGCTACACCTTC. Amino acids: CASSPGGANYGYTF.

On this clone: At the DNA level, this CDR3 is encoded by other sequences in the same sample as well. The V call is TRBV11-2, the J call TRBJ2-7; TRBD1 aligns across 8 bases. The CDR3 consists of 14 residues. V lost 5 bases, J lost 0 bases, and 3 bases stayed unmatched. Germline assignment: CDR1 SGHAT and CDR2 FQNNGV. The CDR3 region is CASSLGTGSYEQYF. For the CDR3, the DNA is TGTGCCAGCAGCCTAGGGACAGGCTCCTACGAGCAGTACTTC.

The chain has TRBV19 and TRBJ2-3; perhaps TRBD2 as D (7 bases). CDR1 is LNHDA, CDR2 SQIVND, per germline (reference sequence). Trimming pared 2 bases from V and 7 bases from J, leaving 19 bases between. This CDR3 spans 16 amino acids. Written as DNA, the CDR3 is TGTGCCAGTAGTATACGGCGGGGGCGCAGGACGAATACGCAGTATTTT. Protein sequence: CASSIRRGRRTNTQYF. The whole variable domain, filled in from reference TRBV19 and TRBJ2-3, reads DGGITQSPKYLFRKEGQNVTLSCEQNLNHDAMYWYRQDPGQGLRLIYYSQIVNDFQKGDIAEGYSVSREKKESFPLTVTSAQKNPTAFYLCASSIRRGRRTNTQYFGPGTRLTVL.

The V and J genes are TRBV7-2 and TRBJ2-3; 12 positions agree with TRBD2. The V gene's germline CDR1 is SGHTA and CDR2 FQGNSA. Germline trimming cut 4 bases from V and 6 bases from J; bases unmatched to any gene: 8. This CDR3 spans 16 amino acids. DNA of the CDR3: TGTGCCAGCAGCTCCATCCTAGCGGGGGGGCCCGATACGCAGTATTTT. Translation gives CASSSILAGGPDTQYF.